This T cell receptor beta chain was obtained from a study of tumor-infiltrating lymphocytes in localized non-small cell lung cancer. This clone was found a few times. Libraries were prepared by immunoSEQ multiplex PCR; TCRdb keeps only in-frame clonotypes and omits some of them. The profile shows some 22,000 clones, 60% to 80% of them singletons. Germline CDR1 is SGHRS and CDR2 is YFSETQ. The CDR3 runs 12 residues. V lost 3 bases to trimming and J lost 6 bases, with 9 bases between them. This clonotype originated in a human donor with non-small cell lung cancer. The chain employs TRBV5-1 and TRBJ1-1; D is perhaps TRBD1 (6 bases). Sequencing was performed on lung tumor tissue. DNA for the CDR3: TGCGCCAGCAGCTCTTCAGGGGCTGAAGCTTTCTTT. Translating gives CASSSSGAEAFF.